This T cell receptor beta chain was profiled in a study of cytomegalovirus exposure and HLA in healthy donors. Study findings and constraints: Analysis performed later showed TCR beta chains linked to HLA being more clonally expanded than equally common others. Across donors, sequencing depth was assumed by presence/absence analyses to be roughly uniform. CMV serostatus was the only immune exposure information that was available.

Notes on this clone: What it binds is not known.

Use of 60 Vbeta and 13 Jbeta primers characterized the PCR. This table comes from immunoSEQ multiplex PCR, and its TCRdb copy is limited to in-frame clones, with some not included. The repertoire holds fewer than 200,000 clones, with roughly 82% as singletons. The sample comprised PBMCs. This clonotype was sampled from a man aged 50 or older in good health and CMV-seropositive.

For the CDR3, the DNA is TGCGCCAGCAGCTCCCGCGGGGGGTCAGGAGAGACCCAGTACTTC. This gives the protein CASSSRGGSGETQYF. V is TRBV5-1 and J is TRBJ2-5; 8 nucleotides line up with TRBD2. CDR3 length: 15 amino acids. Germline V gives CDR1 SGHRS, CDR2 YFSETQ. J was trimmed by 4 bases and V by 3 bases; bases with no gene match: 8.